The 6 T cell receptor beta chains presented below share a single source sample, sequenced in a study of cytomegalovirus exposure and HLA in healthy donors. The PCR had 60 Vbeta and 13 Jbeta primers. Method: immunoSEQ multiplex PCR; TCRdb's copy keeps in-frame clones and lacks some. The table records roughly 200,000 clones, about 80% of them present only once. Sequencing was done on a sample of PBMCs. These receptors were taken from a woman younger than 45 in good health and CMV-seronegative.

The sample holds a few counts of this clone. The genes are TRBV7-8 and TRBJ2-5, with D hard to call. Germline V gives CDR1 SGHVS, CDR2 FQNEAQ. Deletions cut 3 bases from V and 4 bases from J, with 3 bases between. CDR3 length equals 11 residues. The CDR3 here is CASSFVETQYF. The CDR3 DNA reads as TGTGCCAGCAGCTTCGTAGAGACCCAGTACTTC. The full variable domain, completed using reference TRBV7-8 and TRBJ2-5, is GAGVSQSPRYKVAKRGQDVALRCDPISGHVSLFWYQQALGQGPEFLTYFQNEAQLDKSGLPSDRFFAERPEGSVSTLKIQRTQQEDSAVYLCASSFVETQYFGPGTRLLVL.

The chain links TRBV11-2 to TRBJ2-1; D is unclear. Looked up from germline, CDR1 is SGHAT and CDR2 is FQNNGV. V lost 5 bases, J lost 0 bases, and 8 bases lay in between. CDR3 length: 14 amino acids. The CDR3 nucleotides read TGTGCCAGCAGCCCCCGGAGCTCCTACAATGAGCAGTTCTTC. Its protein product is CASSPRSSYNEQFF.

V gene TRBV6-4 combines with J gene TRBJ2-3, with TRBD2 matching over 8 bases. Germline V gene sequence: CDR1 MRHNA, CDR2 SNTAGT. This CDR3 is built from 17 residues. The trim removed 8 bases at V and 6 bases at J, leaving 19 bases unmatched. This CDR3 reads CASVGRAASGTRDTQYF. DNA for the CDR3: TGTGCCAGCGTCGGGAGGGCTGCAAGCGGGACTCGGGATACGCAGTATTTT.

The chain uses TRBV5-1 and TRBJ2-7; D is possibly TRBD1 (6 bases). The V gene's germline CDR1 is SGHRS and CDR2 YFSETQ. The CDR3 loop spans 15 amino acids. V was cut by 5 bases and J by 0 bases, with 15 bases left in between. This CDR3 is CASRHRTESSYEQYF. As DNA, the CDR3 is TGCGCCAGCAGACATAGGACAGAGAGCTCCTACGAGCAGTACTTC. The complete variable domain, with remaining parts taken from reference TRBV5-1 and TRBJ2-7, reads KAGVTQTPRYLIKTRGQQVTLSCSPISGHRSVSWYQQTPGQGLQFLFEYFSETQRNKGNFPGRFSGRQFSNSRSEMNVSTLELGDSALYLCASRHRTESSYEQYFGPGTRLTVT.

The genes are TRBV5-1 and TRBJ2-3; the match to TRBD1 covers 7 bases. The CDR3 contains 16 residues. Germline V gene sequence: CDR1 SGHRS, CDR2 YFSETQ. J gave up 8 bases and V 0 bases, and 12 bases lay outside the gene matches. CDR3 loop: CASSLGQGKSQVTQYF. CDR3 coding DNA: TGCGCCAGCAGCTTGGGACAGGGAAAGTCACAAGTTACGCAGTATTTT.

V and J are TRBV10-3 and TRBJ2-7; 12 nucleotides align to TRBD1. The CDR3 is 12 residues long. Germline V lookup: CDR1 ENHRY, CDR2 SYGVKD. After removal of 9 bases from V and 6 bases from J, the junction contained 3 bases not matched to a gene. CDR3 sequence: CAMGQGALEQYF. CDR3 DNA: TGTGCCATGGGACAGGGGGCTCTCGAGCAGTACTTC.